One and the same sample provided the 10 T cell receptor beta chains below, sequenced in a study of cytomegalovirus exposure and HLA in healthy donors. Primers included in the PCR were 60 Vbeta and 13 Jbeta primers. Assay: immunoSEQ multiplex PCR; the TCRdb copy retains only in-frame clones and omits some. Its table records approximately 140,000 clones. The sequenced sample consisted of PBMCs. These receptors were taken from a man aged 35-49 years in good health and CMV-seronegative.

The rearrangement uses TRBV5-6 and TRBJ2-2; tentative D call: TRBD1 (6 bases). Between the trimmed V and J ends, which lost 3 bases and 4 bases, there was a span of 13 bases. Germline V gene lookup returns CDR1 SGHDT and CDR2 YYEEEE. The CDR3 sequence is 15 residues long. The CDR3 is CASSSPGQLTGELFF. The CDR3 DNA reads TGTGCCAGCAGCTCCCCGGGACAACTCACCGGGGAGCTGTTTTTT.

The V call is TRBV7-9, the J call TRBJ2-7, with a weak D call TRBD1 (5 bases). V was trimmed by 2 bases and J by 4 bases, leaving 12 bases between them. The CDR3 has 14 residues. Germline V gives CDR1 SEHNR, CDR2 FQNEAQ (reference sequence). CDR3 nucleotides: TGTGCCAGCAGCTTAACGACAGTCGTTTACGAGCAGTACTTC. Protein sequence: CASSLTTVVYEQYF.

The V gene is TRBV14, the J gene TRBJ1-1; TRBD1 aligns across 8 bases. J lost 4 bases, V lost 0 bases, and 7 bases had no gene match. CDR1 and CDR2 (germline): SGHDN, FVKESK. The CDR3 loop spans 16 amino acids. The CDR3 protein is CASSQDGGQVLTEAFF. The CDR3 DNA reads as TGTGCCAGCAGCCAAGACGGGGGACAGGTACTCACTGAAGCTTTCTTT.

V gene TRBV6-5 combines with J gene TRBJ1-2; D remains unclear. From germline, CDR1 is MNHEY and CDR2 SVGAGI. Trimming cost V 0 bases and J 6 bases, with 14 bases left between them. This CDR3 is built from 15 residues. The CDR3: CASSYSLHGSDGYTF. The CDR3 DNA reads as TGTGCCAGCAGTTACTCTTTGCACGGGTCCGATGGCTACACCTTC.

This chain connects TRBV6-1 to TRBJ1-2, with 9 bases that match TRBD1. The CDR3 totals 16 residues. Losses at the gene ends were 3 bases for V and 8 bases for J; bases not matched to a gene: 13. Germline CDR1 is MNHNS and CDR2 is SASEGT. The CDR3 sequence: CASSDSEKQGARGYTF. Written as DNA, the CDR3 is TGTGCCAGCAGTGACAGTGAAAAACAGGGGGCACGGGGCTACACCTTC.

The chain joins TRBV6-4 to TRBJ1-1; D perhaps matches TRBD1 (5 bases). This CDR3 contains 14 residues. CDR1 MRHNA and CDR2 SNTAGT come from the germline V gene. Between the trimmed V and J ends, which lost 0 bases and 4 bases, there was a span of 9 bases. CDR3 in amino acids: CASSDSAGRTEAFF. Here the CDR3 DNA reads TGTGCCAGCAGTGACTCTGCAGGGCGCACTGAAGCTTTCTTT.

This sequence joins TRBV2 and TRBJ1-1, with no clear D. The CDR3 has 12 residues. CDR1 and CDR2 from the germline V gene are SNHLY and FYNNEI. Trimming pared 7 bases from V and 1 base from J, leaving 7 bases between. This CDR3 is CASTRENTEAFF. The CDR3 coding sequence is TGTGCCAGCACCCGAGAGAACACTGAAGCTTTCTTT. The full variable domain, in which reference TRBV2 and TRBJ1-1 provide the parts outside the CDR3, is EPEVTQTPSHQVTQMGQEVILRCVPISNHLYFYWYRQILGQKVEFLVSFYNNEISEKSEIFDDQFSVERPDGSNFTLKIRSTKLEDSAMYFCASTRENTEAFFGQGTRLTVV.

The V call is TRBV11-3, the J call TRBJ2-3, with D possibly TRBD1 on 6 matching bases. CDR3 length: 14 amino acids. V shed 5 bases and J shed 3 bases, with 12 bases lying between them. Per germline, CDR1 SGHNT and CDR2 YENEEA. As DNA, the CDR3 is TGTGCCAGCAGCCCCACACAGGGTACAGATACGCAGTATTTT. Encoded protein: CASSPTQGTDTQYF.

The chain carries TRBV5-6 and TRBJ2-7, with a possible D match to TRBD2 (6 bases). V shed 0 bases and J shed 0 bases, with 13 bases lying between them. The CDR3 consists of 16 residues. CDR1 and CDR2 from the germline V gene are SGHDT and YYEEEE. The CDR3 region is CASSLETTRGSYEQYF. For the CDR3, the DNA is TGTGCCAGCAGCTTGGAGACGACTAGGGGCTCCTACGAGCAGTACTTC.

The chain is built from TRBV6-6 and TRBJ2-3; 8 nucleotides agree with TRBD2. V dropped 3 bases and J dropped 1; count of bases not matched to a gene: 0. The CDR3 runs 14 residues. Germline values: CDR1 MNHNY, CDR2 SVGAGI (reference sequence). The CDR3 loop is CASSYSGGTDTQYF. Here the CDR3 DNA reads TGTGCCAGCAGTTATAGCGGGGGCACAGATACGCAGTATTTT.